These 19 T cell receptor beta chains came from one sample sequenced in a study of OX40 agonist ivuxolimab in advanced cancers. TCRdb's copy holds only in-frame clones and misses some; the assay was immunoSEQ multiplex PCR. The sample consists of under 45,000 clones, around 85% of them appearing once. The material sequenced was CD4+ or CD8+ T cells sorted from blood, taken in a trial of the OX40 agonist ivuxolimab. These receptors all stem from an adult with an advanced solid tumor such as melanoma, head and neck, liver or kidney cancer.

The chain joins TRBV9 to TRBJ2-1; no clear D gene. The germline CDR1 and CDR2 sequences are SGDLS and YYNGEE. CDR3 length: 17 residues. Deletions cut 0 bases from V and 0 bases from J, with 13 bases between. The CDR3 loop reads CASSVEGGLSSYNEQFF. Written as DNA, the CDR3 is TGTGCCAGCAGCGTAGAGGGCGGATTGAGCTCCTACAATGAGCAGTTCTTC.

J is TRBJ2-1 and V is TRBV9, with TRBD2 matching over 7 bases. The J segment lost 4 bases and the V segment lost 1 base, leaving 2 bases of the junction unmatched. Germline V gene data show CDR1 as SGDLS and CDR2 as YYNGEE. This CDR3 comprises 14 residues. Written as DNA, the CDR3 is TGTGCCAGCAGCGTATGGGAGGGTTACAATGAGCAGTTCTTC. Translating it yields CASSVWEGYNEQFF.

The chain employs TRBV5-5 and TRBJ1-3, with a possible D match to TRBD1 (5 bases). Germline V CDR1 and CDR2: SGHKS, YYEKEE (reference sequence). V lost 4 bases, J lost 0 bases, and 20 bases lay in between. The CDR3 is 18 residues long. The CDR3 region has the DNA TGTGCCAGCAGCCTCCCACCTCGGGGGGGTCGCTCTGGAAACACCATATATTTT. It is translated as CASSLPPRGGRSGNTIYF.

There are a few counts of this clone. The rearrangement uses TRBV5-1 and TRBJ1-1; D is undetermined. Germline V gene sequence: CDR1 SGHRS, CDR2 YFSETQ. This CDR3 has 13 residues. The V end lost 5 bases, the J end lost 1 base, and 9 bases lay between the germline ends. CDR3 in amino acids: CASSSDANTEAFF. CDR3 coding DNA: TGCGCCAGCAGTTCAGACGCGAACACTGAAGCTTTCTTT.

The V call is TRBV14, the J call TRBJ1-6; 8 bases match TRBD1. The CDR3 totals 15 residues. V gave up 3 bases and J gave up 8 bases; unmatched junction bases: 6. Germline CDR1 SGHDN, CDR2 FVKESK. The CDR3 DNA sequence: TGTGCCAGCAGCCACAGGGGGCAATCTCATTCACCCCTCCACTTT. Protein product: CASSHRGQSHSPLHF.

This sequence joins TRBV13 and TRBJ1-4; D ambiguous. Germline values: CDR1 PRHDT, CDR2 FYEKMQ (reference sequence). The CDR3 is made up of 13 amino acids. The V end was cut by 6 bases, the J end by 7 bases, with 12 bases between. This chain's CDR3 is CASRFRVGEKLFF. The CDR3 DNA reads as TGTGCCAGCAGGTTTAGAGTTGGTGAAAAACTGTTTTTT.

Here the CDR3 DNA reads TGCAGCGTTGTGGGGGGCGGCCTCACAGATACGCAGTATTTT. Amino acid sequence: CSVVGGGLTDTQYF. The chain is built from TRBV29-1 and TRBJ2-3; D could derive from TRBD1 or TRBD2 (6 bases each). Looked up from germline, CDR1 is SQVTM and CDR2 is ANQGSEA. The CDR3 sequence is 14 residues long. The V end was cut by 4 bases, the J end by 2 bases, with 13 bases between.

This chain connects TRBV21-1 to TRBJ2-7; the D segment call TRBD1 is taken from the table without a DNA check. TRBV21-1 is a pseudogene locus. The CDR3 consists of 14 residues. CDR3 coding DNA: TGTGCCAGCACCTCAAGGACAGCAACCTACGAGCAGTACTTC. It translates to CASTSRTATYEQYF.

The count of this clone is one. This chain uses TRBV10-3 with TRBJ2-7, with 7 bases aligning to TRBD1. Germline V lookup: CDR1 ENHRY, CDR2 SYGVKD. V lost 0 bases to trimming and J lost 0 bases; unmatched junction nucleotides: 5. The CDR3 consists of 16 residues. CDR3 amino acids: CAISESGRGLSYEQYF. As DNA, the CDR3 is TGTGCCATCAGTGAGTCGGGAAGGGGGCTCTCCTACGAGCAGTACTTC.

This clone was counted once. This chain links TRBV9 with TRBJ1-1, with TRBD1 matching 8 bases. In germline, CDR1 is SGDLS, CDR2 YYNGEE. The CDR3 covers 13 residues. The trim removed 2 bases at V and 4 bases at J, leaving 1 base unmatched. In DNA, the CDR3 is TGTGCCAGCAGCGTCGGGACAGGCACTGAAGCTTTCTTT. This gives the protein CASSVGTGTEAFF.

V usage is TRBV9 and J usage is TRBJ2-5; TRBD2 agrees at 11 bases. The J call may be faulty, since TRBJ2-7 better matches the DNA end. Germline V lookup: CDR1 SGDLS, CDR2 YYNGEE. The CDR3 extends over 16 amino acids. The CDR3, as DNA: TGTGCCAGCAGCGTCTCCGGGACTAGCGGATCCTACGAGCAGTACTTC. Its translation: CASSVSGTSGSYEQYF.

J is TRBJ2-1 and V is TRBV9, with 10 nucleotides matching TRBD2. The CDR3 length is 15 residues. The germline V gene has CDR1 SGDLS and CDR2 YYNGEE. The V gene end was trimmed by 3 bases and the J gene end by 7 bases; junction bases not matched to a gene: 7. CDR3 protein: CASSGTSGIRNEQFF. CDR3 coding DNA: TGTGCCAGCAGCGGAACTAGCGGGATTAGGAATGAGCAGTTCTTC.

The rearrangement links TRBV14 to TRBJ2-7, with 9 bases that match TRBD1. V shed 1 base, J shed 5 bases, and the junction held 6 bases outside the gene matches. The CDR3 consists of 15 residues. The germline V gene encodes CDR1 SGHDN and CDR2 FVKESK. This CDR3 is CASSQVRTGDHEQYF. Here the CDR3 DNA reads TGTGCCAGCAGCCAAGTTCGGACAGGGGACCACGAGCAGTACTTC.

Only a few counts were recorded for this clone. This chain joins TRBV6-5 and TRBJ1-1; D ambiguous. Trimming took 2 bases from V and 1 from J, leaving 5 bases between them. This CDR3 contains 13 residues. CDR1 is MNHEY, CDR2 SVGAGI, per germline. CDR3 DNA sequence: TGTGCCAGCAGTTACGGGGAGAACACTGAAGCTTTCTTT. The encoded protein is CASSYGENTEAFF.

The chain uses TRBV18 and TRBJ2-1; no definite D call. This CDR3 spans 13 amino acids. The V gene lost 3 bases and the J gene lost 7 bases, with 10 bases spanning the gap. Germline V gene data show CDR1 as KGHSH and CDR2 as LQKENI. CDR3 in DNA: TGTGCCAGCTCACCGTCGGCCGGGAATGAGCAGTTCTTC. This gives the protein CASSPSAGNEQFF. Supplemented by reference TRBV18 and TRBJ2-1, the full variable domain reads NAGVMQNPRHLVRRRGQEARLRCSPMKGHSHVYWYRQLPEEGLKFMVYLQKENIIDESGMPKERFSAEFPKEGPSILRIQQVVRGDSAAYFCASSPSAGNEQFFGPGTRLTVL.

DNA of the CDR3: TGTGCCAGCAGCTTTGGTTCAGGCCTCTCTGGAAACACCATATATTTT. This sequence encodes CASSFGSGLSGNTIYF. The chain uses TRBV11-2 and TRBJ1-3; no clear D gene. Germline V lookup: CDR1 SGHAT, CDR2 FQNNGV. The CDR3 length is 16 residues. Trimming removed 3 bases from V and 0 bases from J, with 12 bases in between.

This rearrangement joins TRBV10-3 to TRBJ1-1; a possible D gene is TRBD1 (6 bases). V was cut by 6 bases and J by 9 bases, with 17 bases left in between. This CDR3 has 13 residues. Looked up from germline, CDR1 is ENHRY and CDR2 is SYGVKD. The CDR3 loop reads CAIRKGEKDKAFF. The CDR3 DNA follows: TGTGCCATCAGAAAGGGGGAAAAGGATAAAGCTTTCTTT.

The CDR3 nucleotides are TGTGCCAGCAGTTTTGGCCGGAACACTGAAGCTTTCTTT. It codes for CASSFGRNTEAFF. The chain employs TRBV28 and TRBJ1-1; the D is unclear. V was pared by 3 bases and J by 1 base, with 6 bases between. Germline CDR1 is MDHEN and CDR2 is SYDVKM. The CDR3 is made up of 13 amino acids.

This rearrangement joins TRBV7-3 to TRBJ2-7; D gene uncertain. Germline V gives CDR1 SGHTA, CDR2 FQGTGA. The CDR3 is made up of 14 amino acids. V shed 2 bases and J shed 1 base, with 9 bases lying between them. The CDR3 DNA is TGTGCCAGCAGCTTAGATGGTCCATCCTACGAGCAGTACTTC. Translated, it gives CASSLDGPSYEQYF.